What follows describes a single T cell receptor (beta chain). What it binds is unknown. The data were taken from a study of regulatory T cells in long-lasting Graves disease. Points from the study as a whole: Persistent Graves' patients showed reduced TCR diversity versus newly diagnosed patients. TRBV28, TRBJ1-2 and TRBJ2-5 were segments that persistent disease favored. More public clonotypes were shared by persistent patients (about 2,700) than by new patients (approximately 990).

As for time point: persistent/refractory GD, antithyroid drugs over 5 years with positive TRAb. Construction of the TCR library relied on RNA isolated from PBMCs. The CDR3 is made up of 14 amino acids. Trimming shortened V by 0 bases and J by 4 bases, and 10 bases separated the two germline ends. Germline CDR1 LGHNT, CDR2 FRNRAP. TCR beta libraries were built with iRepertoire HTBI primers and Arm-PCR of CDR3 regions. MiXCR was run by TCRdb on the multiplex PCR reads, yielding one entry per CDR3 protein. In the table there are under 350,000 distinct CDR3 sequences, 20% to 25% of which are singletons. This receptor was obtained from a female donor with Graves disease. Specimen: peripheral blood mononuclear cells (PBMCs), collected when the disease was refractory, from a patient treated with antithyroid drugs. The chain carries TRBV12-5 and TRBJ2-7; D gene unclear. CDR3 nucleotides: TGTGCTAGTGGTTTGGTTGGACCAACATACGAGCAGTACTTC. Translated: CASGLVGPTYEQYF.